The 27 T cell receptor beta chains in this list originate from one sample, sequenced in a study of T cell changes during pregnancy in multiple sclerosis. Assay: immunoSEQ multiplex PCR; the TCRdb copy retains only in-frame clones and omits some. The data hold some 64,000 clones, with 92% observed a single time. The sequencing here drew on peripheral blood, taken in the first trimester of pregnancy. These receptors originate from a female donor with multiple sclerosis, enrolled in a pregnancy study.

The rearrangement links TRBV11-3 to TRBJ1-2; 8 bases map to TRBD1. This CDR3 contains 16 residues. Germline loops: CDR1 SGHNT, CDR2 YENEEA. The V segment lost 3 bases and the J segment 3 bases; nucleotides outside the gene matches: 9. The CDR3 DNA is TGTGCCAGCAGCTTCAGCTCCAGGGGGCGGGACTATGGCTACACCTTC. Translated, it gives CASSFSSRGRDYGYTF.

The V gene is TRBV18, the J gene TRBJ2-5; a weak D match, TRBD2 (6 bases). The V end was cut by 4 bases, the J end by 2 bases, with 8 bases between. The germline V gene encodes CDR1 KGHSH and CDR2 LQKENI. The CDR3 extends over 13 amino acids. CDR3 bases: TGTGCCAGCTCACTCGGACTACAAGAGACCCAGTACTTC. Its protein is CASSLGLQETQYF.

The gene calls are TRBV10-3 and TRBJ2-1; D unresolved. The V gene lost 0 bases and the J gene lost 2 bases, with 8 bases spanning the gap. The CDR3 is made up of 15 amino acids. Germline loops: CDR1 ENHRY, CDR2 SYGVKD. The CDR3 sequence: CAISESARTYNEQFF. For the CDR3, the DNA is TGTGCCATCAGTGAGTCGGCGAGGACCTACAATGAGCAGTTCTTC.

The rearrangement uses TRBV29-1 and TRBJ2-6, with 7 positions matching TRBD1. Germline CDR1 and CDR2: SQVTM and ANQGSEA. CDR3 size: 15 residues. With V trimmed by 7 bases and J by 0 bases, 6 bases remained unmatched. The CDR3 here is CSALDRASGANVLTF. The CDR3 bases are TGCAGCGCACTCGACAGGGCCTCTGGGGCCAACGTCCTGACTTTC.

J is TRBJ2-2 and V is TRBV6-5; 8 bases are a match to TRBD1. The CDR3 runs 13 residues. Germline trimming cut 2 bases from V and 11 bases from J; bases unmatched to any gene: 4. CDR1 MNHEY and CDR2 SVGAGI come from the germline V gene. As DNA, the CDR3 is TGTGCCAGCAGTTACGATCAGGGGGCCGAGCTGTTTTTT. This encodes CASSYDQGAELFF.

The DNA of the CDR3 is TGTGCCAGCAGCCAAAACGTCGGACTAGCGGGAGAGAGGGCCTACGAGCAGTACTTC. It encodes CASSQNVGLAGERAYEQYF. The V and J genes are TRBV7-9 and TRBJ2-7; 13 nucleotides line up with TRBD2. The germline CDR1 and CDR2 sequences are SEHNR and FQNEAQ (reference sequence). Germline trimming cut 5 bases from V and 2 bases from J; bases unmatched to any gene: 15. This CDR3 is 19 amino acids long.

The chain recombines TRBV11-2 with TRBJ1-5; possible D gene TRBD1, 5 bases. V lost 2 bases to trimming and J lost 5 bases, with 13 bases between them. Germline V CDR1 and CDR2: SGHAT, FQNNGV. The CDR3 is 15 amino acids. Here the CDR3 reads CASSLQAGPHQPQHF. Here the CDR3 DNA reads TGTGCCAGCAGCTTACAGGCAGGGCCCCATCAGCCCCAGCATTTT.

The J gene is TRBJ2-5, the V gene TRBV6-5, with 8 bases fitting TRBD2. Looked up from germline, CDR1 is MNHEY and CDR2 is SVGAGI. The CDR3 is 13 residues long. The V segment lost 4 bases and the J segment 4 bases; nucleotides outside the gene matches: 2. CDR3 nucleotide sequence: TGTGCCAGCAGTTCCGGGAGGGGAGAGACCCAGTACTTC. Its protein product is CASSSGRGETQYF.

CDR3 sequence reads: CASSEAPFLAGGPYEQYF. The CDR3 DNA sequence: TGTGCCAGCAGTGAAGCTCCGTTCTTAGCGGGAGGGCCGTACGAGCAGTACTTC. V is TRBV2 and J is TRBJ2-7, with 11 bases fitting TRBD2. With 0 bases clipped from V and 4 bases from J, the junction kept 11 bases outside the gene matches. The germline CDR1 and CDR2 sequences are SNHLY and FYNNEI. The CDR3 sequence is 18 residues long.

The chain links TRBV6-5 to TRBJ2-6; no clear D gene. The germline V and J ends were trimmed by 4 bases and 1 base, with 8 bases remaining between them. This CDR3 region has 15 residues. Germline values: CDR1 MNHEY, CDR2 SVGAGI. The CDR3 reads CASSFTASGANVLTF. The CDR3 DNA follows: TGTGCCAGCAGTTTCACCGCGTCTGGGGCCAACGTCCTGACTTTC.

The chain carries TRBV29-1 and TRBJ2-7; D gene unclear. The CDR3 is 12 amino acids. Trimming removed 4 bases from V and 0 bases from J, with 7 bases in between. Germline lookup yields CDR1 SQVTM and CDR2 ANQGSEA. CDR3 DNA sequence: TGCAGCGTTGCATGGGCCTCCTACGAGCAGTACTTC. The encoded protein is CSVAWASYEQYF.

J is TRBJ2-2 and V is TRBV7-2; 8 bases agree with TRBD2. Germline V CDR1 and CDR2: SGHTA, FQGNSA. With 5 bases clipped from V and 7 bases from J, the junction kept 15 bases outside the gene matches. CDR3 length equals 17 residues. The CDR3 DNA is TGTGCCAGCAGCCCGCGGGGACCGGGACTAGTCAGCGGGGAGCTGTTTTTT. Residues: CASSPRGPGLVSGELFF. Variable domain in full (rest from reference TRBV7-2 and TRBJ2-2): GAGVSQSPSNKVTEKGKDVELRCDPISGHTALYWYRQSLGQGLEFLIYFQGNSAPDKSGLPSDRFSAERTGGSVSTLTIQRTQQEDSAVYLCASSPRGPGLVSGELFFGEGSRLTVL.

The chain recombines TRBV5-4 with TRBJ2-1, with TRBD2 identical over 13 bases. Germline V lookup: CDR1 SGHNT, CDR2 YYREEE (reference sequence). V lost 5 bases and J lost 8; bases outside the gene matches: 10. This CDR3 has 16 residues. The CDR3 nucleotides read TGTGCCAGCAGTCAGGATGGACTAGCGGGAGCATATGAGCAGTTCTTC. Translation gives CASSQDGLAGAYEQFF.

The CDR3 region is CASSPGTSGSGEQYF. In DNA, the CDR3 is TGTGCCAGCAGCCCCGGGACTAGCGGGAGCGGCGAGCAGTACTTC. This sequence joins TRBV27 and TRBJ2-7, with TRBD2 matching 14 bases. The CDR3 covers 15 residues. Germline assignment: CDR1 MNHEY and CDR2 SMNVEV (reference sequence). The trim removed 6 bases at V and 6 bases at J, leaving 7 bases unmatched.

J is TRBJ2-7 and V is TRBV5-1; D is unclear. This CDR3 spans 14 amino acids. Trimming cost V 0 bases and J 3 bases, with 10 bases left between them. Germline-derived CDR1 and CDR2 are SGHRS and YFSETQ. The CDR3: CASSLASPDYEQYF. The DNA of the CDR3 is TGCGCCAGCAGCTTGGCCAGTCCAGACTACGAGCAGTACTTC.

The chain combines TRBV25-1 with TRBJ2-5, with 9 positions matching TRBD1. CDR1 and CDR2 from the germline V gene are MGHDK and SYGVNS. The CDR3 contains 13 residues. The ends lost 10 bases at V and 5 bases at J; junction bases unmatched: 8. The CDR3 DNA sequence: TGTGCCACCAAGACAGGGGGTATGGAGACCCAGTACTTC. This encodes CATKTGGMETQYF.

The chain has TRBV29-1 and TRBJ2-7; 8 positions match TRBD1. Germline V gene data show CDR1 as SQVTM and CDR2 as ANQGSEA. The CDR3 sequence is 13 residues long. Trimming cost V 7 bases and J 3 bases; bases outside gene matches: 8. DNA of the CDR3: TGCAGCGGTCCGGGACAGGAATTCTACGAGCAGTACTTC. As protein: CSGPGQEFYEQYF.

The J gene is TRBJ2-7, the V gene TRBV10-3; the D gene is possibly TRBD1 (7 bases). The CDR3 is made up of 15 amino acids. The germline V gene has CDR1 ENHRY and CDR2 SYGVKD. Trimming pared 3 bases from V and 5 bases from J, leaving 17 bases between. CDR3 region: CAISERFRGANEQYF. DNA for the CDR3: TGTGCCATCAGTGAACGGTTCAGGGGGGCGAACGAGCAGTACTTC.

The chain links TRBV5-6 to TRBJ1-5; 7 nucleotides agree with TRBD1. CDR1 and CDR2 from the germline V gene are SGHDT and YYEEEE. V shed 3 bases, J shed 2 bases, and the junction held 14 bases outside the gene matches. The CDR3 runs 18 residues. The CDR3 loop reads CASSSRERGRFGNQPQHF. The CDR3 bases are TGTGCCAGCAGCTCCCGTGAGAGGGGGCGTTTTGGCAATCAGCCCCAGCATTTT.

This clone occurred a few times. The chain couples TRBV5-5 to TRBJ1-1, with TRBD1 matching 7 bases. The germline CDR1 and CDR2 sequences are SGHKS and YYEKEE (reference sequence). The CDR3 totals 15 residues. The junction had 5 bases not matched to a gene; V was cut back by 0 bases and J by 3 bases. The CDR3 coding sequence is TGTGCCAGCAGCTTGGACTCGGGACAGTACACTGAAGCTTTCTTT. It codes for CASSLDSGQYTEAFF.

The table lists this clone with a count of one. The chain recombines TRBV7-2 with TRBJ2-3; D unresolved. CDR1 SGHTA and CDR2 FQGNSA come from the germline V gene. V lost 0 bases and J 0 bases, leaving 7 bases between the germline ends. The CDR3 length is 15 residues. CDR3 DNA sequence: TGTGCCAGCAGCTTAGCGATAGCCAGCACAGATACGCAGTATTTT. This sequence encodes CASSLAIASTDTQYF.

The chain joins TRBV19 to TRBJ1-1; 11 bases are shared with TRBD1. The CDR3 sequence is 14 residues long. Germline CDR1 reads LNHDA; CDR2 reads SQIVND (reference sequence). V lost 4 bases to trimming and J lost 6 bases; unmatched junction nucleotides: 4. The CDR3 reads CASSTGQGEAEAFF. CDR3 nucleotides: TGTGCCAGTAGTACGGGACAGGGGGAGGCTGAAGCTTTCTTT.

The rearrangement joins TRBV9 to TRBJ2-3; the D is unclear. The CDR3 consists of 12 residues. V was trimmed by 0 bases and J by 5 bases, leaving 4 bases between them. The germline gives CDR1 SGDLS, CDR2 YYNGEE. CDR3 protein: CASSVGVDTQYF. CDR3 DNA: TGTGCCAGCAGCGTAGGCGTAGATACGCAGTATTTT.

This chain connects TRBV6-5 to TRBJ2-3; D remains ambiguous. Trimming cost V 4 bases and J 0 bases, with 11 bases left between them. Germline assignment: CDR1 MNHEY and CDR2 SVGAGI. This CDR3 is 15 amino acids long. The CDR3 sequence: CASSSLPPSTDTQYF. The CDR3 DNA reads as TGTGCCAGCAGTTCCCTTCCCCCTAGCACAGATACGCAGTATTTT.

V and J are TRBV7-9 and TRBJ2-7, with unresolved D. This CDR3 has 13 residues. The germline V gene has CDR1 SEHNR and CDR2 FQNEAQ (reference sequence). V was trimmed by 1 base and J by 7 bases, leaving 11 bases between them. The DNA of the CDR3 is TGTGCCAGCAGCTTAGTTGGGCCGCGAGAGCAGTACTTC. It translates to CASSLVGPREQYF.

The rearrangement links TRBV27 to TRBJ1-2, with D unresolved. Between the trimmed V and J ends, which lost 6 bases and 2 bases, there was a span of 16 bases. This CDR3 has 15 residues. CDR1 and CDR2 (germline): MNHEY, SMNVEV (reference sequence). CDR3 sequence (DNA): TGTGCCAGCAGACTTGCGGGTTCGATAAACTATGGCTACACCTTC. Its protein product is CASRLAGSINYGYTF.

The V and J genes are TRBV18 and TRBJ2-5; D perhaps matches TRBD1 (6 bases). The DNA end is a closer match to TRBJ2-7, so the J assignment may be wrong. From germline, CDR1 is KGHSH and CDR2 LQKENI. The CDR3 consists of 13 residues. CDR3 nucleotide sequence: TGTGCCAGCTCACCAAATGGGGGCTCCGAGCAGTACTTC. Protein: CASSPNGGSEQYF.